This T cell receptor beta chain emerged from a study of blood T cell repertoires in COVID-19. Across the whole study: The analysed material was cDNA or gDNA that came from T cells, B-cell-depleted T cells, or PBMCs.

This clone came up many times. Profiled with immunoSEQ multiplex PCR; TCRdb holds only in-frame clones, not every one. Of approximately 77,000 clones in the sample, roughly 89% were seen once. The V gene end was trimmed by 1 base and the J gene end by 7 bases; junction bases not matched to a gene: 11. Germline values: CDR1 SGHTA, CDR2 FQGTGA. The CDR3 spans 17 residues. The sequence was obtained from a man aged 25-45 years with acute or convalescent COVID-19. The chain recombines TRBV7-3 with TRBJ2-2, with 8 bases matching TRBD2. Sequenced: peripheral blood. The CDR3 here is CASSLILGLEAGGELFF. In DNA, the CDR3 is TGTGCCAGCAGCTTAATTCTGGGACTAGAGGCAGGCGGGGAGCTGTTTTTT.